This T cell receptor beta chain was obtained from a study of blood T cell repertoires in COVID-19. Study at large: T cells, B-cell-depleted T cells, or PBMCs supplied cDNA or gDNA.

TCRdb's copy holds only in-frame clones and misses some; the assay was immunoSEQ multiplex PCR. The sample contains around 300,000 clones, under 90% of which appear only once. The CDR3 covers 13 residues. Deletions cut 1 base from V and 5 bases from J, with 8 bases between. The germline V gene has CDR1 SGHVS and CDR2 FQNEAQ. Sequencing was performed on PBMCs or T cells enriched from blood (not recorded which). The sequence came from a woman between 40 and 55 years old who had recovered from COVID-19. V gene TRBV7-8 combines with J gene TRBJ1-2; D gene unclear. CDR3 in DNA: TGTGCCAGCAGCTTAGGTCCTACTTATGGCTACACCTTC. Encoded protein: CASSLGPTYGYTF.